This T cell receptor (beta chain) comes out of a study of CD8+ T cells in alopecia areata. General study points: Many expanded lesional clones stayed in scalp and blood while on tofacitinib. Both scalp clonality and the expanded CD8+ clones among the top 100 showed a significant decrease with tofacitinib. Scalp samples also contribute reads from the resident alphabeta T cells found in normal skin.

A word on this clone: Its antigen is as yet unknown.

The sample's treatment: oral pan-JAK inhibitor, 5-10 mg twice daily. Reverse transcribed after extraction, RNA yielded cDNA as the sequencing template. Data came from immunoSEQ multiplex PCR; TCRdb stores just in-frame clones and leaves some out. This sample yields some 200,000 clones, of which about 60% are seen a single time; approximately 12% belongs to the top ten. CDR3 length: 12 residues. V was clipped by 6 bases and J by 2 bases, with 5 bases between them. The germline CDR1 and CDR2 sequences are MNHEY and SMNVEV (reference sequence). The chain is built from TRBV27 and TRBJ1-5, with D hard to call. The sample in question was CD8+ T cells sorted from blood, obtained at week 24, from a patient treated with tofacitinib. The TCR originated in a human donor with alopecia areata. The CDR3 DNA reads TGTGCCAGCAGGTCGGGCAATCAGCCCCAGCATTTT. Protein sequence: CASRSGNQPQHF.